This passage covers 3 T cell receptor beta chains from one sample sequenced in a study of cytomegalovirus exposure and HLA in healthy donors. PCR involved 60 Vbeta and 13 Jbeta primers. The table came from immunoSEQ multiplex PCR; TCRdb's copy has only in-frame clones and leaves some out. The top ten hold nearly 0.4% of the sample, which has fewer than 250,000 clones, around 79% seen once. The sample comprised PBMCs. These receptors were obtained from a male donor in good health and CMV-seropositive.

CDR3 residues: CASSLRQDYGYTF. CDR3 sequence (DNA): TGTGCCAGCAGCCTTAGACAGGACTATGGCTACACCTTC. V and J are TRBV7-8 and TRBJ1-2, with a possible D match to TRBD1 (6 bases). Germline CDR1 reads SGHVS; CDR2 reads FQNEAQ. Trimming removed 5 bases from V and 3 bases from J, with 10 bases in between. This CDR3 contains 13 residues. Filled out from reference TRBV7-8 and TRBJ1-2, the complete variable domain reads GAGVSQSPRYKVAKRGQDVALRCDPISGHVSLFWYQQALGQGPEFLTYFQNEAQLDKSGLPSDRFFAERPEGSVSTLKIQRTQQEDSAVYLCASSLRQDYGYTFGSGTRLTVV.

This clone was seen a handful of times. This rearrangement joins TRBV18 to TRBJ2-5, with D perhaps matching TRBD2 (7 bases). This CDR3 spans 13 amino acids. Germline CDR1 reads KGHSH; CDR2 reads LQKENI. Trimming cost V 5 bases and J 1 base, with 8 bases left between them. CDR3 coding DNA: TGTGCCAGCTCAGCGGGGGCCCAAGAGACCCAGTACTTC. Translated, it gives CASSAGAQETQYF.

The genes are TRBV6-4 and TRBJ2-1; the match to TRBD1 covers 9 bases. V trimming: 2 bases; J trimming: 4 bases; junction bases outside the gene matches: 6. The CDR3 has 16 residues. Per the germline V gene, CDR1 is MRHNA and CDR2 is SNTAGT. As DNA, the CDR3 is TGTGCCAGCAGTGACCGGGGGACAGGGCTTTACAATGAGCAGTTCTTC. Translating it yields CASSDRGTGLYNEQFF.